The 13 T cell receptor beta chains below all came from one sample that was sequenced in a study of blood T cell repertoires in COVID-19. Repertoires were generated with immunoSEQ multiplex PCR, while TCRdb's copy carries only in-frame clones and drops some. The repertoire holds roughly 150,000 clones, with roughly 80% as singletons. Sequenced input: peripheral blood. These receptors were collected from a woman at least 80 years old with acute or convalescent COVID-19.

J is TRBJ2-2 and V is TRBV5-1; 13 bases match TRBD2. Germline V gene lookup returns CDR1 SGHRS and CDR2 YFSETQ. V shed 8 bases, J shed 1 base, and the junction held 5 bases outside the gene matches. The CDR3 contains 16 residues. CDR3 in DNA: TGCGCCAGTACCGGGACTAGCGGGATGAACACCGGGGAGCTGTTTTTT. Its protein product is CASTGTSGMNTGELFF.

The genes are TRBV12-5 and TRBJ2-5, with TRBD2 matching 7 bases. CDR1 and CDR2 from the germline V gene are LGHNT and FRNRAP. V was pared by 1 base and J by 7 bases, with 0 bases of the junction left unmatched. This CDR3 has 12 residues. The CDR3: CASGLASGTQYF. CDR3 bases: TGTGCTAGTGGTTTGGCTAGCGGGACCCAGTACTTC.

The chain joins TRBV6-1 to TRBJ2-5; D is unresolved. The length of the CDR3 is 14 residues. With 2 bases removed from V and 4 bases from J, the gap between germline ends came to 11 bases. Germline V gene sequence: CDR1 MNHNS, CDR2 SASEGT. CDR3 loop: CASSENSKVETQYF. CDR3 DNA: TGTGCCAGCAGTGAAAACAGCAAGGTAGAGACCCAGTACTTC.

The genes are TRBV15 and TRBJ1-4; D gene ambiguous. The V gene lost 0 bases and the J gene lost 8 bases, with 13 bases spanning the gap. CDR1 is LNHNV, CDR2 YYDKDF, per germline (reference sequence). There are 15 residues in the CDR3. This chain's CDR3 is CATSRDRGSGEKLFF. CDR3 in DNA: TGTGCCACCAGCAGAGATCGTGGGAGTGGAGAAAAACTGTTTTTT.

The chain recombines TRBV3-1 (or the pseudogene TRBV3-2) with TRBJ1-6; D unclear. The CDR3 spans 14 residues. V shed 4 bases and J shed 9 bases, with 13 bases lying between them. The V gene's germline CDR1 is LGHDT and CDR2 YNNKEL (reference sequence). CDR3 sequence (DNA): TGTGCCAGCAGCCCTAGGCCCGGAACTTCACCCCTCCACTTT. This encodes CASSPRPGTSPLHF.

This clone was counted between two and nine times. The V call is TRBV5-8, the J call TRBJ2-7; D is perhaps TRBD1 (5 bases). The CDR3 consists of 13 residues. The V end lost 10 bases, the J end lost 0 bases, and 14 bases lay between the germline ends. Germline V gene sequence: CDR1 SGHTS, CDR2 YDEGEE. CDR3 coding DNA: TGTGCCGCAAATACAGGTACCTCCTACGAGCAGTACTTC. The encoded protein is CAANTGTSYEQYF.

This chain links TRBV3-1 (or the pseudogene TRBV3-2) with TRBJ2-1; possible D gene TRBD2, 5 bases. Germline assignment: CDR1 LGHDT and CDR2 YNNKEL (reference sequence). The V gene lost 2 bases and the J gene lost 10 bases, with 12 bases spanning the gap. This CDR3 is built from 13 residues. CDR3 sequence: CASSQWLAGEQFF. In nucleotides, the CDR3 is TGTGCCAGCAGCCAATGGCTAGCAGGCGAGCAGTTCTTC.

The CDR3 here is CSARRSYEQYF. For the CDR3, the DNA is TGCAGTGCTAGGAGAAGCTACGAGCAGTACTTC. This sequence joins TRBV20-1 and TRBJ2-7; no firm D call. The CDR3 extends over 11 amino acids. Looked up from germline, CDR1 is DFQATT and CDR2 is SNEGSKA (reference sequence). V lost 3 bases and J 3 bases, leaving 6 bases between the germline ends.

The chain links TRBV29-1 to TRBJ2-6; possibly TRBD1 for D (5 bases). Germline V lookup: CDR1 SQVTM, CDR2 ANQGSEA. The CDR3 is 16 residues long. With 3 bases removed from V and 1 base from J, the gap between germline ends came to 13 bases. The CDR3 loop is CSVEGQGSSGANVLTF. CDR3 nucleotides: TGCAGCGTTGAGGGGCAGGGATCTTCTGGGGCCAACGTCCTGACTTTC.

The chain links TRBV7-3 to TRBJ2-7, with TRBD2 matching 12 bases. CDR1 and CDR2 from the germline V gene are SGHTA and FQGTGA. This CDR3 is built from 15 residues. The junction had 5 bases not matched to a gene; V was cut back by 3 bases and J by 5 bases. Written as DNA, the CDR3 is TGTGCCAGCAGCTTCCTGACTAGCGGGAGAAACGAGCAGTACTTC. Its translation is CASSFLTSGRNEQYF. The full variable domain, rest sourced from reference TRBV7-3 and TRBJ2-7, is GAGVSQTPSNKVTEKGKYVELRCDPISGHTALYWYRQSLGQGPEFLIYFQGTGAADDSGLPNDRFFAVRPEGSVSTLKIQRTERGDSAVYLCASSFLTSGRNEQYFGPGTRLTVT.

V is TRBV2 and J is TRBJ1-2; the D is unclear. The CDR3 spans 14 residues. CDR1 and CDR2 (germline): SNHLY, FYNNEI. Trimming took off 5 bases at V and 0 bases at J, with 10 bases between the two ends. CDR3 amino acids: CASSNTQSNYGYTF. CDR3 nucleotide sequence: TGTGCCAGCAGTAATACGCAGTCTAACTATGGCTACACCTTC.

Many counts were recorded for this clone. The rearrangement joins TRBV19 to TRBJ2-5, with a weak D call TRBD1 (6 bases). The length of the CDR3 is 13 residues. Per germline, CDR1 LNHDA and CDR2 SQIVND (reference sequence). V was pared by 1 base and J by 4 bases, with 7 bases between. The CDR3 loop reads CASSIARGETQYF. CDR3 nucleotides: TGTGCCAGTAGTATAGCCAGGGGAGAGACCCAGTACTTC.

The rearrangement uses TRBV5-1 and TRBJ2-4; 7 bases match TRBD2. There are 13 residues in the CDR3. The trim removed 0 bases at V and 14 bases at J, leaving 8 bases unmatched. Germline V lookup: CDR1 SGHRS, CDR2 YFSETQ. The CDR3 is CASSLDGGVAEYF. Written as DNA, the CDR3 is TGCGCCAGCAGCTTGGATGGGGGGGTGGCCGAGTACTTC.